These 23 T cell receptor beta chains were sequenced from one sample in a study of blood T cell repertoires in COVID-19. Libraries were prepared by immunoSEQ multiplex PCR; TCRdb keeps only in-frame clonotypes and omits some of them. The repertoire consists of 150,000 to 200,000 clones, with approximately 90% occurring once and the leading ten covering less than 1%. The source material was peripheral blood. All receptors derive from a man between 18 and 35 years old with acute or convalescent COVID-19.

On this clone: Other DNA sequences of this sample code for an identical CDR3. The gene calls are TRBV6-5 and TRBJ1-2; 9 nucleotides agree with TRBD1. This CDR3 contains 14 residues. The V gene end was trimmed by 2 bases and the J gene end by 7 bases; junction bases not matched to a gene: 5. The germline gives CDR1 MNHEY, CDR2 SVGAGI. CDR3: CASSYTGQGAGYTF. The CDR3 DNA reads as TGTGCCAGCAGTTACACGGGACAGGGTGCTGGCTACACCTTC.

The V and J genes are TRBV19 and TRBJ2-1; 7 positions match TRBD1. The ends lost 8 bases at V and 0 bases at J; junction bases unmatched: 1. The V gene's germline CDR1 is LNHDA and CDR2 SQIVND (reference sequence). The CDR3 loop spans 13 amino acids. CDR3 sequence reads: CASRQGSYNEQFF. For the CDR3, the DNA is TGTGCCAGTCGACAGGGCTCCTACAATGAGCAGTTCTTC.

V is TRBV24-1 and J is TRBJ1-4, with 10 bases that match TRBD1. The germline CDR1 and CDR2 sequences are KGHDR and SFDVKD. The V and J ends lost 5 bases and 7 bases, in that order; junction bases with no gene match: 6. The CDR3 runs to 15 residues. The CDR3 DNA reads TGTGCCACCAGTGTATGGGGGACAGGGGTTGAAAAACTGTTTTTT. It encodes CATSVWGTGVEKLFF.

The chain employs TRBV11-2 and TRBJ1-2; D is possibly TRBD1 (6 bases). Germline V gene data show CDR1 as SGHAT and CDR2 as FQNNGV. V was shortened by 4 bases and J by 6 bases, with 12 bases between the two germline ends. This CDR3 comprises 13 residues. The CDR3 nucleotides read TGTGCCAGCAGCTGGCGGGGGGCCGATGGCTACACCTTC. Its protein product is CASSWRGADGYTF.

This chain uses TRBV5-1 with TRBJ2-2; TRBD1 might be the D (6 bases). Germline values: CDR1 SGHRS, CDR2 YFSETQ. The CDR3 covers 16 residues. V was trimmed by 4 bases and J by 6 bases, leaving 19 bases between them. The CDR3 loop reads CASSELSGVVAGELFF. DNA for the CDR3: TGCGCCAGCAGCGAGCTTTCAGGGGTAGTCGCCGGGGAGCTGTTTTTT.

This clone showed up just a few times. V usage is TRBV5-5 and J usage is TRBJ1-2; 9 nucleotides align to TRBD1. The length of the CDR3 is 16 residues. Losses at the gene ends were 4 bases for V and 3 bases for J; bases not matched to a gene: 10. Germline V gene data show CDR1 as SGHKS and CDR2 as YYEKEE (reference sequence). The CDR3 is CASSREPGQGDYGYTF. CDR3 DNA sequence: TGTGCCAGCAGCCGTGAACCGGGACAGGGCGACTATGGCTACACCTTC.

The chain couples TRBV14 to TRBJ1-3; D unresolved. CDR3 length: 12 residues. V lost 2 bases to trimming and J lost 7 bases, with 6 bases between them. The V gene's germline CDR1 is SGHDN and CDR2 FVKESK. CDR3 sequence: CASSQSGNTIYF. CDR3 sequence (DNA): TGTGCCAGCAGCCAATCGGGGAACACCATATATTTT.

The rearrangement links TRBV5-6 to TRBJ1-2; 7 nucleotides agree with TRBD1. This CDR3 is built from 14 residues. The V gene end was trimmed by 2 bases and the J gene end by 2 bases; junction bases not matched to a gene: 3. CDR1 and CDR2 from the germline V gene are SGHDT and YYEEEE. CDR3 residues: CASSFTGVNYGYTF. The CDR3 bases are TGTGCCAGCAGCTTTACAGGGGTAAACTATGGCTACACCTTC.

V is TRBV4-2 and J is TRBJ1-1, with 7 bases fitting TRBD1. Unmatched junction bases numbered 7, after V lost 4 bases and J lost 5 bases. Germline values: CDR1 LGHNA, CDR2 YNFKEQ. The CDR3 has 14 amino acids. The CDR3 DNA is TGTGCCAGCAGCCCTCCCGGGACAGATACTGAAGCTTTCTTT. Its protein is CASSPPGTDTEAFF.

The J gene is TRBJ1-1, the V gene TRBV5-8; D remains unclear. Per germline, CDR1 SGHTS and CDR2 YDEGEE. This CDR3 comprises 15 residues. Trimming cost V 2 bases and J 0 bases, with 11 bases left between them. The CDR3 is CASSFSPGMNTEAFF. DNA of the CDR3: TGTGCCAGCAGCTTTTCGCCAGGAATGAACACTGAAGCTTTCTTT.

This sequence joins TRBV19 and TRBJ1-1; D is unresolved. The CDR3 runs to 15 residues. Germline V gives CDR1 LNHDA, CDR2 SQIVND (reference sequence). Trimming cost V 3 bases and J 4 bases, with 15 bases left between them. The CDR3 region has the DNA TGTGCCAGTAGTATGTTTCCGGGTTTGTTCACTGAAGCTTTCTTT. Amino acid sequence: CASSMFPGLFTEAFF.

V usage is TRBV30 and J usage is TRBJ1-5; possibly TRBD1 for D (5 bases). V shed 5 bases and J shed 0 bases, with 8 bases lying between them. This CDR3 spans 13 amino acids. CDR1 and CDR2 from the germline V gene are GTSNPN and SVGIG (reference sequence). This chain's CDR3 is CAWQQDSNQPQHF. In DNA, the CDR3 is TGTGCCTGGCAACAGGATAGCAATCAGCCCCAGCATTTT. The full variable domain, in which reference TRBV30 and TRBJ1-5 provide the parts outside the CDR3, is SQTIHQWPATLVQPVGSPLSLECTVEGTSNPNLYWYRQAAGRGLQLLFYSVGIGQISSEVPQNLSASRPQDRQFILSSKKLLLSDSGFYLCAWQQDSNQPQHFGDGTRLSIL.

CDR3 bases: TGTGCCAGCAGCGTAGTAGCTAGCGGAGCGGGGGGGGAGCTGTTTTTT. Translated, it gives CASSVVASGAGGELFF. The genes are TRBV9 and TRBJ2-2, with TRBD2 matching 7 bases. With 0 bases clipped from V and 8 bases from J, the junction kept 10 bases outside the gene matches. The CDR3 totals 16 residues. Germline V gives CDR1 SGDLS, CDR2 YYNGEE.

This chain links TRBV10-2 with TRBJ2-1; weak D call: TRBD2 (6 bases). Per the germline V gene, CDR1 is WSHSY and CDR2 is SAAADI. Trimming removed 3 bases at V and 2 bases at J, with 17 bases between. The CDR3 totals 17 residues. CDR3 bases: TGCGCCAGCAGTGAACCGAGACTAGTCTGGACCTACAATGAGCAGTTCTTC. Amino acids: CASSEPRLVWTYNEQFF.

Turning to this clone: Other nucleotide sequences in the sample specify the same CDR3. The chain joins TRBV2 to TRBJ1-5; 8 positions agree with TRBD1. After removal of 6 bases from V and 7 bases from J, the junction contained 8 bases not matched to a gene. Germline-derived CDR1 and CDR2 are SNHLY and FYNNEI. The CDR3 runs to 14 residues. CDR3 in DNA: TGTGCCAGCAGGGACAAGACAGGGGACCAGCCCCAGCATTTT. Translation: CASRDKTGDQPQHF.

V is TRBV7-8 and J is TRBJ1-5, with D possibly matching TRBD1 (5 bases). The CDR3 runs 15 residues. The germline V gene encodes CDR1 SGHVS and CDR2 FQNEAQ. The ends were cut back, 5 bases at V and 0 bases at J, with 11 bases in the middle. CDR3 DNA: TGTGCCAGCAGCCAAGCCGGGGGTAGCAATCAGCCCCAGCATTTT. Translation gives CASSQAGGSNQPQHF.

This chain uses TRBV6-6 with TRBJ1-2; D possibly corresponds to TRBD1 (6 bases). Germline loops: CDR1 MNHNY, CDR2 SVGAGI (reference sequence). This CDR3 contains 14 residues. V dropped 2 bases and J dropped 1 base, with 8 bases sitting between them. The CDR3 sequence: CASSYQTGNYGYTF. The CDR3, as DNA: TGTGCCAGCAGTTACCAGACAGGTAACTATGGCTACACCTTC.

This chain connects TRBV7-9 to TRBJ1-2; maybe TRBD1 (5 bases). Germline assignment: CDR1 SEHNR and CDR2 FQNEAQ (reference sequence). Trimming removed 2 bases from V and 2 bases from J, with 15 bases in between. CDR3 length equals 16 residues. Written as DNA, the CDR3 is TGTGCCAGCAGCTTAACGAGGGACTCGGGGAACTATGGCTACACCTTC. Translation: CASSLTRDSGNYGYTF.

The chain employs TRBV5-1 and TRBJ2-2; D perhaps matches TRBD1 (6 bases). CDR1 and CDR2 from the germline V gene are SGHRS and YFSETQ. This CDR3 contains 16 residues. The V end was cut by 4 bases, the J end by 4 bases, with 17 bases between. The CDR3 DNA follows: TGCGCCAGCAGCCCCGGTTCAGGGGCAAGCACCGGGGAGCTGTTTTTT. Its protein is CASSPGSGASTGELFF.

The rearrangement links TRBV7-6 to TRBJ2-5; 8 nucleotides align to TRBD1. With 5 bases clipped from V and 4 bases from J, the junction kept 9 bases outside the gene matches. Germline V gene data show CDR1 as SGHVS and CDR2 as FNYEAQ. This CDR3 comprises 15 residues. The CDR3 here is CASSIWTGISETQYF. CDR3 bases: TGTGCCAGCAGCATATGGACAGGGATATCAGAGACCCAGTACTTC.

The CDR3 sequence: CASSQQRDWQETQYF. The CDR3, as DNA: TGTGCCAGCAGCCAACAGAGGGACTGGCAGGAGACCCAGTACTTC. This chain links TRBV3-1 (or the pseudogene TRBV3-2) with TRBJ2-5; a weak D match, TRBD2 (6 bases). V lost 2 bases and J lost 5, with 15 bases in between. Germline loops: CDR1 LGHDT, CDR2 YNNKEL (reference sequence). The CDR3 has 15 amino acids.

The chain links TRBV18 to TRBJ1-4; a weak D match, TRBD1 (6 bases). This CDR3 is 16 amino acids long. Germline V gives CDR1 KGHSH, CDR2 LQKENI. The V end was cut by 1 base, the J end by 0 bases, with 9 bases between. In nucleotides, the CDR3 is TGTGCCAGCTCACCACTACAGGGCGCAACTAATGAAAAACTGTTTTTT. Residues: CASSPLQGATNEKLFF. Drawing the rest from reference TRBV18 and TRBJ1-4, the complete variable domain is NAGVMQNPRHLVRRRGQEARLRCSPMKGHSHVYWYRQLPEEGLKFMVYLQKENIIDESGMPKERFSAEFPKEGPSILRIQQVVRGDSAAYFCASSPLQGATNEKLFFGSGTQLSVL.

The CDR3 sequence: CSVGDRDNEKLFF. As DNA, the CDR3 is TGCAGCGTTGGGGACAGGGATAATGAAAAACTGTTTTTT. V usage is TRBV29-1 and J usage is TRBJ1-4; 9 bases fit TRBD1. Germline CDR1 reads SQVTM; CDR2 reads ANQGSEA. The CDR3 is 13 residues long. With V trimmed by 4 bases and J by 4 bases, 1 base remained unmatched.